A selection of T cell receptor beta chains follows, all from one sample in a study of cytomegalovirus exposure and HLA in healthy donors. Method: immunoSEQ multiplex PCR; TCRdb's copy keeps in-frame clones and lacks some. Here the sample spans fewer than 50,000 clones, roughly 64% being singletons. The sample was PBMCs. These receptors originate from a man aged 50 or older in good health and CMV-seropositive. The CDR3 runs from the conserved cysteine through the conserved F or W. Clone size is not always given. Where it is, it says once, few, many or a class for expanded clones.

clone_size | j_call | v_call | cdr3_aa
. | TRBJ1-6 | TRBV5-1 | CASSLAGGYDSPLHF
few | TRBJ2-7 | TRBV30 | CAWSVGRVGYEQYF
. | TRBJ2-7 | TRBV7-9 | CASSPWTGDYEQYF
. | TRBJ1-2 | TRBV29-1 | CSAGRGGYGYTF
. | TRBJ2-5 | TRBV27 | CASRPLGQKGTQYF
few | TRBJ2-7 | TRBV6-5 | CASSYSILGDYEQYF
. | TRBJ1-1 | TRBV9 | CASSATMTLQNTEAFF
. | TRBJ1-4 | TRBV2 | CASSKQGPNEKLFF
. | TRBJ2-7 | TRBV11-2 | CASSLRGGLYEQYF
once | TRBJ2-3 | TRBV5-4 | CASSPHEQRTDTQYF
once | TRBJ1-1 | TRBV10-3 | CAISGQGAEAFF
. | TRBJ1-3 | TRBV7-9 | CASSPAAEAGNTIYF
. | TRBJ1-6 | TRBV9 | CASSVGDNDSPLHF
. | TRBJ2-6 | TRBV7-3 | CASSPDRRSSGANVLTF
few | TRBJ1-2 | TRBV6-5 | CASSLVRQGHGYTF
. | TRBJ2-7 | TRBV11-2 | CASSLDARLRPGEQYF
once | TRBJ1-4 | TRBV30 | CAWSVQGQNKLFF
. | TRBJ1-2 | TRBV27 | CASSTVERLNYGYTF
. | TRBJ1-6 | TRBV11-2 | CASSPQTLYNSPLHF